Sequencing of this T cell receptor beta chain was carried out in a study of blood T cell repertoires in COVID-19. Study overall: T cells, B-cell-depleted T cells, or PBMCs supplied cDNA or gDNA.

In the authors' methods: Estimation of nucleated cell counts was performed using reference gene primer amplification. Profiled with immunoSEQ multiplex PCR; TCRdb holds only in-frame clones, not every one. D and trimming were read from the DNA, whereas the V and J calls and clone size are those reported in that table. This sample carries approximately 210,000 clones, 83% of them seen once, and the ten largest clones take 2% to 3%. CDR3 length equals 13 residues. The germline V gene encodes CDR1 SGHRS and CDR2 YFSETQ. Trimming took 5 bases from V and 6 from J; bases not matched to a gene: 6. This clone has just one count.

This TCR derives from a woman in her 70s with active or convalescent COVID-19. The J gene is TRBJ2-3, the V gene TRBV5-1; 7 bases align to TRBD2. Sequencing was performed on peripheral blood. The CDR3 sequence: CASSPSGEDTQYF. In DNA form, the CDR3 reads TGCGCCAGCAGTCCTAGCGGAGAGGATACGCAGTATTTT.